Sequencing of this TCR beta chain was carried out in a study of control samples from healthy donors and cancer patients. This table comes from immunoSEQ multiplex PCR, and its TCRdb copy is limited to in-frame clones, with some not included. This table holds 95,000 to 130,000 clones, 93% found once. CDR3 length: 12 residues. Looked up from germline, CDR1 is MNHEY and CDR2 is SVGAGI. With 9 bases removed from V and 5 bases from J, the gap between germline ends came to 13 bases. The chain is built from TRBV6-5 and TRBJ2-5; D is unresolved. Material: blood. This clonotype originated in a man aged 25-40 years in good health. CDR3 in DNA: TGTGCCAGTGGGATGAGCTGGGAGACCCAGTACTTC. It codes for CASGMSWETQYF.